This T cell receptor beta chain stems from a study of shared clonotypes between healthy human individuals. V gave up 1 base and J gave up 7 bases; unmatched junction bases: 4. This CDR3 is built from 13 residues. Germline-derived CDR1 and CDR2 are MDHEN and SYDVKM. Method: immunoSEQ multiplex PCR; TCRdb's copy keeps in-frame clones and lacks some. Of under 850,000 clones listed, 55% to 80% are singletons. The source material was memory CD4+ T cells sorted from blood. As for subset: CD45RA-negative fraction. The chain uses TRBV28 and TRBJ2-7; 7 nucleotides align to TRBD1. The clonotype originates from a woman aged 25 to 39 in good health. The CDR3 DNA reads TGTGCCAGCAGTTTATTAGGGGGCGGGGAGCAGTACTTC. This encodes CASSLLGGGEQYF.